This T cell receptor (beta chain) derives from a study of cytomegalovirus exposure and HLA in healthy donors. Study overall: In a later analysis, it was reported that the 110 or so validation repertoires had been produced on the same platform as the 700 or so repertoires belonging to the first cohort.

Per germline, CDR1 SGHAT and CDR2 FQNNGV. V lost 1 base and J 5 bases, leaving 11 bases between the germline ends. This CDR3 has 15 residues. Whole-study results and caveats: Some TCR beta chains (about 170 of them) were listed as cytomegalovirus-associated. Specificity of three CMV-associated chains for CMV antigens was verified in vitro. Most sequenced TCRs were rare (though some public TCRs occurred in many donors).

About this clone itself: Its cognate antigen is unknown.

Sequencing used immunoSEQ multiplex PCR; TCRdb keeps in-frame clones, though not all of them. The table lists around 150,000 clones, around 96% of them singletons, with 0.89% in the top ten. This TCR derives from a woman between 18 and 30 years old in good health and CMV-seronegative. Sequenced: PBMCs. The chain recombines TRBV11-2 with TRBJ1-4; no clear D. The CDR3 loop is CASSLVYSPNEKLFF. The CDR3 DNA follows: TGTGCCAGCAGCTTAGTGTACAGTCCAAATGAAAAACTGTTTTTT.